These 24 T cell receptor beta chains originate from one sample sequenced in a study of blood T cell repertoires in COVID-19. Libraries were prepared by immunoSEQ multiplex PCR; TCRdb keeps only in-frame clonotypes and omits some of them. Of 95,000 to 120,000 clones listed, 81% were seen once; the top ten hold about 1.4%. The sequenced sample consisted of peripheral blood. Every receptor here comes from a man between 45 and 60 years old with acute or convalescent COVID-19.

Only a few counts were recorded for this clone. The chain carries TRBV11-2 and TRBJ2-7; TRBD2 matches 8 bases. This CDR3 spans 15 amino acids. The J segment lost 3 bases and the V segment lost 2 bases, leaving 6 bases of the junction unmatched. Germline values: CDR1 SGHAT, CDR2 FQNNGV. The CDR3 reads CASSLKSGGGYEQYF. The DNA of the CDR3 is TGTGCCAGCAGCTTAAAAAGCGGGGGAGGCTACGAGCAGTACTTC.

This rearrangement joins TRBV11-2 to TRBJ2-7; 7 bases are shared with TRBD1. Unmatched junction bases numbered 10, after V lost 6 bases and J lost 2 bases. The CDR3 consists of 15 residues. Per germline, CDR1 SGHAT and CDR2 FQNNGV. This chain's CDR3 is CASRLTGKGTYEQYF. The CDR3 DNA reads TGTGCCAGCAGGTTGACAGGGAAAGGGACCTACGAGCAGTACTTC.

The CDR3 DNA sequence: TGTGCCTGGAGTGGCGGCGGGGGGGAGTCCTACGAGCAGTACGTC. This sequence encodes CAWSGGGGESYEQYV. The chain couples TRBV30 to TRBJ2-7; TRBD2 matches 9 bases. The CDR3 sequence is 15 residues long. The trim removed 1 base at V and 1 base at J, leaving 5 bases unmatched. Per germline, CDR1 GTSNPN and CDR2 SVGIG (reference sequence).

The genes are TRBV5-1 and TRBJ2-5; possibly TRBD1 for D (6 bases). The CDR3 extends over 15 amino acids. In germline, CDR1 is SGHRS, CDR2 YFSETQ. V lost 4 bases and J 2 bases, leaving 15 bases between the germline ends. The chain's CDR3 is CASSPRQGPQETQYF. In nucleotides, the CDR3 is TGCGCCAGCAGCCCCCGCCAGGGGCCTCAAGAGACCCAGTACTTC. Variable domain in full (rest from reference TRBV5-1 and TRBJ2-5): KAGVTQTPRYLIKTRGQQVTLSCSPISGHRSVSWYQQTPGQGLQFLFEYFSETQRNKGNFPGRFSGRQFSNSRSEMNVSTLELGDSALYLCASSPRQGPQETQYFGPGTRLLVL.

In DNA, the CDR3 is TGTGCCAGCAGCCCCGGACCGGGACAGGGTGGGTCACCCCTCCACTTT. It is translated as CASSPGPGQGGSPLHF. V is TRBV9 and J is TRBJ1-6, with 9 bases fitting TRBD1. Germline lookup yields CDR1 SGDLS and CDR2 YYNGEE. V shed 4 bases, J shed 10 bases, and the junction held 12 bases outside the gene matches. The length of the CDR3 is 16 residues.

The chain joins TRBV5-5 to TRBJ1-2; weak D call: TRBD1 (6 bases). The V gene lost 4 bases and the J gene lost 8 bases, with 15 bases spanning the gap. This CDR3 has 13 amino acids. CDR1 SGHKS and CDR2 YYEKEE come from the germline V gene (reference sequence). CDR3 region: CASSIKFGGGYTF. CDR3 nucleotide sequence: TGTGCCAGCAGCATCAAGTTTGGGGGCGGCTACACCTTC.

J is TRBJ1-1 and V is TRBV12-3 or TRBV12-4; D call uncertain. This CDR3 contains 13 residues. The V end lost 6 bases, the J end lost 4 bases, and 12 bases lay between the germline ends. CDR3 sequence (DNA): TGTGCCAGCAGCGCTAGAAGTGGCACTGAAGCTTTCTTT. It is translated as CASSARSGTEAFF.

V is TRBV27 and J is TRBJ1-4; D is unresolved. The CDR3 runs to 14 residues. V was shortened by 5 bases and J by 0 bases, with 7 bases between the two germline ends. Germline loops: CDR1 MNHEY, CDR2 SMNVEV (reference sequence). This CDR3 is CASSLYATNEKLFF. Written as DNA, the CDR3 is TGTGCCAGCAGTCTCTATGCAACTAATGAAAAACTGTTTTTT.

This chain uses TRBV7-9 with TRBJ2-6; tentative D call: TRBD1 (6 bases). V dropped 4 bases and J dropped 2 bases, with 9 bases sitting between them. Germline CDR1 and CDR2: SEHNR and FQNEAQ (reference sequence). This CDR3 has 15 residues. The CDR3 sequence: CASSYNRAGANVLTF. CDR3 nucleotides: TGTGCCAGCAGCTATAACAGGGCTGGGGCCAACGTCCTGACTTTC.

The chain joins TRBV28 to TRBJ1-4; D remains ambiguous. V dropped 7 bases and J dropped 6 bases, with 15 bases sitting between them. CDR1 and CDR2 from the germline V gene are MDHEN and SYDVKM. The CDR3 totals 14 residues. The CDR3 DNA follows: TGTGCCAGCACCCAATTTAATACGGATGAAAAACTGTTTTTT. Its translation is CASTQFNTDEKLFF.

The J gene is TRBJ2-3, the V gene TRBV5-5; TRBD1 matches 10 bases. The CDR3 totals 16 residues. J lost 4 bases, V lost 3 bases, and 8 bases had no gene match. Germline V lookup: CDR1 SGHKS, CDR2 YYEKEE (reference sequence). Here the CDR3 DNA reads TGTGCCAGCAGCTGGGGGGAGACAGGGGGCCCAGATACGCAGTATTTT. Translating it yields CASSWGETGGPDTQYF.

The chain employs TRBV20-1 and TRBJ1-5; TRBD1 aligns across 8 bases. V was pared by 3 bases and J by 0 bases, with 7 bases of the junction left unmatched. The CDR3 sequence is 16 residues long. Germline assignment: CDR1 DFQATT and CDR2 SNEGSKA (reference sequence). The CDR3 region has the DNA TGCAGTGCTAGTCCCAGGGGGCGTTATAGCAATCAGCCCCAGCATTTT. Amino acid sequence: CSASPRGRYSNQPQHF.

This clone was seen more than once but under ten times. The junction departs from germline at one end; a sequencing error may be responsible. CDR3 residues: CASREDRDADEKLFF. The CDR3 DNA is TGTGCCAGCAGGGAAGACAGGGATGCGGATGAAAAACTGTTTTTT. The V gene is TRBV2, the J gene TRBJ1-4, with TRBD1 matching over 7 bases. The CDR3 runs to 15 residues. Germline V CDR1 and CDR2: SNHLY, FYNNEI.

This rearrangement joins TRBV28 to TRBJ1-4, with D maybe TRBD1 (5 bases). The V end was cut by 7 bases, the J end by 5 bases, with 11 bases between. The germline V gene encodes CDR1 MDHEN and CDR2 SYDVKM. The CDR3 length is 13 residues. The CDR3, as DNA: TGTGCCAGCAAGGAGGGGCGGAATGAAAAACTGTTTTTT. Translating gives CASKEGRNEKLFF.

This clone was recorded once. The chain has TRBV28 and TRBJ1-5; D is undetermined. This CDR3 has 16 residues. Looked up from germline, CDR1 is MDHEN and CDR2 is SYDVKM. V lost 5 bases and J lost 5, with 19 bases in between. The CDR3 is CASSPQGMGGDQPQHF. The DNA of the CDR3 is TGTGCCAGCAGTCCCCAAGGGATGGGCGGGGATCAGCCCCAGCATTTT.

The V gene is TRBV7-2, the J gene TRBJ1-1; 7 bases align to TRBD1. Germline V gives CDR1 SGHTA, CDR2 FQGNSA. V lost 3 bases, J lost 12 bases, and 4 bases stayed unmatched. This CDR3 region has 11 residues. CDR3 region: CASSLARGSFF. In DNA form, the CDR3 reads TGTGCCAGCAGCTTGGCCAGGGGGTCTTTCTTT.

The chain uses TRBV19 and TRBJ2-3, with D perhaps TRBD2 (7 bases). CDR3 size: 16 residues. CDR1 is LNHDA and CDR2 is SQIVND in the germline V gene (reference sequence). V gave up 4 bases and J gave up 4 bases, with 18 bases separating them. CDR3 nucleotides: TGTGCCAGTAGTACGCGGGACGCGGGGGCGGCAGATACGCAGTATTTT. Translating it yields CASSTRDAGAADTQYF.

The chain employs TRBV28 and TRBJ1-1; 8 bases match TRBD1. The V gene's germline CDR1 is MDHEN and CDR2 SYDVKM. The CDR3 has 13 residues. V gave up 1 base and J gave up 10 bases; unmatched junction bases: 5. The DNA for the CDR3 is TGTGCCAGCAGTTTATCCAGGGGGCGACGAGCTTTCTTT. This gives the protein CASSLSRGRRAFF. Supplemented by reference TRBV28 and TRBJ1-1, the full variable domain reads DVKVTQSSRYLVKRTGEKVFLECVQDMDHENMFWYRQDPGLGLRLIYFSYDVKMKEKGDIPEGYSVSREKKERFSLILESASTNQTSMYLCASSLSRGRRAFFGQGTRLTVV.

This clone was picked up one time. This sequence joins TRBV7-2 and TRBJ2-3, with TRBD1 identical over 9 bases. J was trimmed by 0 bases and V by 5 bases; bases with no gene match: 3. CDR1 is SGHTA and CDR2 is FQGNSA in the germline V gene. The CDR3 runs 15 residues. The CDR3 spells CASSDRGYSTDTQYF. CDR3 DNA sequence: TGTGCCAGCAGCGACAGGGGGTATAGCACAGATACGCAGTATTTT.

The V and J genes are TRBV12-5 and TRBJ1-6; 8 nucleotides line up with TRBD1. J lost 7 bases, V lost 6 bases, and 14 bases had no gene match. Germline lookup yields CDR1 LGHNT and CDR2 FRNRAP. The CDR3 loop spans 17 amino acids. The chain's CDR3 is CASGTTLGQGRNSPLHF. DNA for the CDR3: TGTGCTAGTGGCACCACTCTTGGACAGGGTCGAAATTCACCCCTCCACTTT.

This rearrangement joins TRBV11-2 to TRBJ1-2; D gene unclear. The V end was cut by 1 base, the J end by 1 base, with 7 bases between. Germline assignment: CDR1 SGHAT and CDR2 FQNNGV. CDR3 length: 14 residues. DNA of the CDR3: TGTGCCAGCAGCTTAGGGCAGATTAACTATGGCTACACCTTC. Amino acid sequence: CASSLGQINYGYTF.

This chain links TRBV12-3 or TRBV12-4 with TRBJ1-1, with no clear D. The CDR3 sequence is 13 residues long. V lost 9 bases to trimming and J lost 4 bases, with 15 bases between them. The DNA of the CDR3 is TGTGCCAGTCTAAGAGGTGGGAGCACTGAAGCTTTCTTT. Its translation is CASLRGGSTEAFF.

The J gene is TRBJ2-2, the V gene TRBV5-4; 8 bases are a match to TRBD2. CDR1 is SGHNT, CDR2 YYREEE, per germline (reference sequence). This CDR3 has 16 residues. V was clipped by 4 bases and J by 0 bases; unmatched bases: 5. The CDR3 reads CASSRAGGANTGELFF. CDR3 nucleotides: TGTGCCAGCAGCCGCGCCGGGGGGGCGAACACCGGGGAGCTGTTTTTT.

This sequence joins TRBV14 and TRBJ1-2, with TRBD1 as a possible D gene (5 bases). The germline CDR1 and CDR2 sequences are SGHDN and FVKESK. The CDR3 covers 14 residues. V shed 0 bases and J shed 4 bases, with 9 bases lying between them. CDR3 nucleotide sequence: TGTGCCAGCAGCCAAGATAGGGGCCTCTATGGCTACACCTTC. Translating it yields CASSQDRGLYGYTF.